The entry that follows covers one T cell receptor beta chain sequence. This specimen comes from a study of blood T cell repertoires in COVID-19. Study at large: Collection of acute and convalescent COVID-19 samples took place in the United States, Italy and Spain. T cells, B-cell-depleted T cells, or PBMCs provided the cDNA or gDNA that served as material.

This CDR3 has 14 amino acids. V was trimmed by 0 bases and J by 4 bases, leaving 8 bases between them. CDR1 and CDR2 from the germline V gene are SGDLS and YYNGEE. As handled by the study authors: Amplification from reference gene primers served as the basis for estimated nucleated cell counts. Method: immunoSEQ multiplex PCR; TCRdb's copy keeps in-frame clones and lacks some. That table supplies the V and J calls and clone size; D and trimming were determined from the DNA. Of about 50,000 clones in the sample, 65% to 80% were seen once. This chain links TRBV9 with TRBJ1-3; no reliable D call. The sample taken for sequencing was peripheral blood. The sequence came from a man aged 65 to 85 with acute or convalescent COVID-19. CDR3 sequence reads: CASSVDLRGNTIYF. The CDR3, as DNA: TGTGCCAGCAGCGTAGACCTGCGCGGAAACACCATATATTTT.